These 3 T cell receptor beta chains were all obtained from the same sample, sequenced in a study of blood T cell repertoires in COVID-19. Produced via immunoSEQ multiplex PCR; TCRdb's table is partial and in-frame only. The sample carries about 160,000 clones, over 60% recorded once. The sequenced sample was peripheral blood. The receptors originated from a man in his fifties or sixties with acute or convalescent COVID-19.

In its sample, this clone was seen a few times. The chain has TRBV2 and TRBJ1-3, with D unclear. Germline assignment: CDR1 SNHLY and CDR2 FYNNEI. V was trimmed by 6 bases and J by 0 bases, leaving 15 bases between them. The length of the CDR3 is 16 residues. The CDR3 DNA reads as TGTGCCAGCAGCCCCGGAGTCAGCCGCTCTGGAAACACCATATATTTT. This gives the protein CASSPGVSRSGNTIYF.

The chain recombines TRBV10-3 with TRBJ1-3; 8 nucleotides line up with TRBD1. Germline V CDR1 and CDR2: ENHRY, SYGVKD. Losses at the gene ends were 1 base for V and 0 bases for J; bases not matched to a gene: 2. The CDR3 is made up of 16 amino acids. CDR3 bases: TGTGCCATCAGTGAGTTGACAGGGGTCTCTGGAAACACCATATATTTT. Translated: CAISELTGVSGNTIYF.

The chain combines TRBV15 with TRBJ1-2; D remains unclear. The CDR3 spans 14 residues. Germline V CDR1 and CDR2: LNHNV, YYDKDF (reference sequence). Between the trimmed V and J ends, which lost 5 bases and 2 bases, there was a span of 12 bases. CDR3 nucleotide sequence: TGTGCCACCAGCCGGGAGTACCCGAACTATGGCTACACCTTC. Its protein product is CATSREYPNYGYTF.